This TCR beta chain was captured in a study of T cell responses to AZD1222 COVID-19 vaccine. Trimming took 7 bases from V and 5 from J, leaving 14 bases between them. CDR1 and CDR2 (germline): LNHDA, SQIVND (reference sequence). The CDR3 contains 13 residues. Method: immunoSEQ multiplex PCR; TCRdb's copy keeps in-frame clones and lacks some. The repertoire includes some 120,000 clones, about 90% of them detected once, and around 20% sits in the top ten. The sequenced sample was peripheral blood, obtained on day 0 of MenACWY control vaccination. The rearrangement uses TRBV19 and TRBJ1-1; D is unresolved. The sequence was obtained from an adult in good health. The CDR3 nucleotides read TGTGCCAGTACGGAAAGGGCGCGTACTGAAGCTTTCTTT. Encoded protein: CASTERARTEAFF.